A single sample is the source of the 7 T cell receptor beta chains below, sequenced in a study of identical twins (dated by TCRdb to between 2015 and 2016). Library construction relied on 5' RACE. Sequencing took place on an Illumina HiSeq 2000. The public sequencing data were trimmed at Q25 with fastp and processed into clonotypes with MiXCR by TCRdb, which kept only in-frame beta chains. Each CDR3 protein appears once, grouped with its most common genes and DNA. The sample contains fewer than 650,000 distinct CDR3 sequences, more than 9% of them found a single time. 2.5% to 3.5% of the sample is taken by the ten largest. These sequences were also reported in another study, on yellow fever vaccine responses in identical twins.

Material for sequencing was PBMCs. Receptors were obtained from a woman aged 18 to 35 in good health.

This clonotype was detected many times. CDR3 loop: CAWRKSTANTGELFF. In DNA, the CDR3 is TGTGCCTGGAGAAAGTCGACAGCGAACACCGGGGAGCTGTTTTTT. The rearrangement links TRBV30 to TRBJ2-2, with a possible D match to TRBD1 (5 bases). This CDR3 has 15 amino acids. The V and J ends lost 3 bases and 0 bases respectively, with 11 bases between them. Germline CDR1 GTSNPN, CDR2 SVGIG (reference sequence).

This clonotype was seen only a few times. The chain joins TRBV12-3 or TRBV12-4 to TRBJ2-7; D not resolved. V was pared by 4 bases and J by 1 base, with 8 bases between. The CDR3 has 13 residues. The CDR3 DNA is TGTGCCAGCAGTTCCCGTAGATCCTACGAGCAGTACTTC. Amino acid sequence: CASSSRRSYEQYF.

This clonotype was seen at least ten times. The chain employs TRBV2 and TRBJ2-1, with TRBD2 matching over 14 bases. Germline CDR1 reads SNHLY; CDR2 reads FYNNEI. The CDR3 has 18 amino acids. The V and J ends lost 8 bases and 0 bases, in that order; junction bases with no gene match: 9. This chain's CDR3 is CASLPGLAGESSYNEQFF. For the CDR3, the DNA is TGTGCCAGCCTCCCGGGACTAGCGGGGGAGAGCTCCTACAATGAGCAGTTCTTC.

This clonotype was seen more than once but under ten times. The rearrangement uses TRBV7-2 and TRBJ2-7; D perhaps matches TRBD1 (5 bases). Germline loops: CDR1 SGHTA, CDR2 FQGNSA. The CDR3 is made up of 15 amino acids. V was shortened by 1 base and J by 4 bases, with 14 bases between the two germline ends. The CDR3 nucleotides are TGTGCCAGCAGCTTAGAGGGCAGGGTAACTTACGAGCAGTACTTC. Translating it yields CASSLEGRVTYEQYF.

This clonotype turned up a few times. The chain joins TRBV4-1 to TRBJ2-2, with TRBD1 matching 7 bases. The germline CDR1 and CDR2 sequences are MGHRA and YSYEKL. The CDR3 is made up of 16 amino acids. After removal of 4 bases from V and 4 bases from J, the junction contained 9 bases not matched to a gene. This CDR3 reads CASSPPNRGTTGELFF. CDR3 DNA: TGCGCCAGCAGCCCGCCCAACAGGGGAACCACCGGGGAGCTGTTTTTT.

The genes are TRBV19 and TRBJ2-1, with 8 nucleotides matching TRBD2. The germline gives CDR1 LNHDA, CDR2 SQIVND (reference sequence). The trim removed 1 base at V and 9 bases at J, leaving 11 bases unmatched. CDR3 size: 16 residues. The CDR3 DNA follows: TGTGCCAGTAGTATAGCGGGAGGGCCTCAGTCGGTTGAGCAGTTCTTC. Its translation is CASSIAGGPQSVEQFF.

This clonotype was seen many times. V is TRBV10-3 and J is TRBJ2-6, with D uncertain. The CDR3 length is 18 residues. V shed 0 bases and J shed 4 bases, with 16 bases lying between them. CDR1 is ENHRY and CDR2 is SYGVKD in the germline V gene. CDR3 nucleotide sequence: TGTGCCATCAGTGAGTCCCACGGTCCCCCGCGGGGGGCCAACGTCCTGACTTTC. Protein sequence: CAISESHGPPRGANVLTF.